The entry that follows covers one T cell receptor (beta chain) sequence. Using immunoSEQ multiplex PCR, the repertoire was profiled, and TCRdb retains in-frame clones only, with some absent. The sample holds about 61,000 clones, 65% to 85% seen once. The source of the sample is a study of blood T cell repertoires in COVID-19. This CDR3 is 13 amino acids long. Germline V gene sequence: CDR1 SGHRS, CDR2 YFSETQ. V lost 1 base to trimming and J lost 4 bases, with 7 bases between them. The chain links TRBV5-1 to TRBJ2-3; weak D call: TRBD2 (6 bases). This receptor was obtained from a man aged 80 or over with active or convalescent COVID-19. Specimen: peripheral blood. CDR3 sequence reads: CASSLREPDTQYF. DNA of the CDR3: TGCGCCAGCAGCTTGCGGGAGCCAGATACGCAGTATTTT.